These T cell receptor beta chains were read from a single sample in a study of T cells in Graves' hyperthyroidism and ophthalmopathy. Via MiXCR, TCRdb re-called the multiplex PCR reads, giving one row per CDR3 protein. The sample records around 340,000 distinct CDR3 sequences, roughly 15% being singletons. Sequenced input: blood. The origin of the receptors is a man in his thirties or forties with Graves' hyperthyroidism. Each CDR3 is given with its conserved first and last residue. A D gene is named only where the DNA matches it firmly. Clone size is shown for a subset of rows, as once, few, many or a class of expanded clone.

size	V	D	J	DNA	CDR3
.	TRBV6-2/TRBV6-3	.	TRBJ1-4	TGTGCCAGCACCAGGGGCGGTGAAAAACTGTTTTTT	CASTRGGEKLFF
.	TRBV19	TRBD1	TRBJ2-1	TGTGCCAGTAAACGCGGACAGGGGTACAATGAGCAGTTCTTC	CASKRGQGYNEQFF
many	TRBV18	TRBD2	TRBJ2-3	TGTGCCAGCTCACCTCTAGCGGGAGAGACAGATACGCAGTATTTT	CASSPLAGETDTQYF
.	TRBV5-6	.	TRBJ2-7	TGTGCCAGCAGCTTGGGCGGGATCAGCTCCTACGAGCAGTACTTC	CASSLGGISSYEQYF
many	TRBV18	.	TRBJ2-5	TGTGCCAGCTCACCATCGGGGGAGGAGACCCAGTACTTC	CASSPSGEETQYF
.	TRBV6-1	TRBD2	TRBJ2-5	TGTGCCAGCAAACCCCTAGCGGGAGAAGAGACCCAGTACTTC	CASKPLAGEETQYF
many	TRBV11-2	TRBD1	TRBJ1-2	TGTGCCAGCAGCCTACGCAGGCCCGGGAGGCAGGGGGATGGCTACACCTTC	CASSLRRPGRQGDGYTF
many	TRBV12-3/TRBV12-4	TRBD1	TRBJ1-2	TGTGCCAGCAGCTTCGGACAGGTCTATGGCTACACCTTC	CASSFGQVYGYTF
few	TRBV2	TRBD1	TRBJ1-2	TGTGCCAGCAACGGACAGGGGGTAGGACTCGGCTACACCTTC	CASNGQGVGLGYTF
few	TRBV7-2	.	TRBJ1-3	TGTGCCAGCAGCTTCCACTACTCTGGAAACACCATATATTTT	CASSFHYSGNTIYF
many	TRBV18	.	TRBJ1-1	TGTGCCAGCTCACCGCCAGGACGGATCCCCACTGAAGCTTTCTTT	CASSPPGRIPTEAFF
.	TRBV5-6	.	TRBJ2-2	TGTGCCAGCAGCTTGCCGGGCATTGAGGTCACCGGGGAGCTGTTTTTT	CASSLPGIEVTGELFF
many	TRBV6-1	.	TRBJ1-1	TGTGCCAGCAGTATGATTTCTAACACTGAAGCTTTCTTT	CASSMISNTEAFF
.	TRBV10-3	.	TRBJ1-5	TGTGTCATCAGTGAGTCGGGTCCAAATCAGCCCCAGCATTTT	CVISESGPNQPQHF
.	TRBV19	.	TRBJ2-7	TGTGCCAGTTCCACGACTGGGACTGTCTCCTACGAGCAGTACTTC	CASSTTGTVSYEQYF
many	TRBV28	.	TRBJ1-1	TGTGCCAGCAGTGGGTTGCTCAGAGAAGCTTTCTTT	CASSGLLREAFF
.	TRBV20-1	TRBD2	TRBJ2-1	TGCAGTGCTACTGGGACTAGCGGAGGACCCAATGAGCAGTTCTTC	CSATGTSGGPNEQFF
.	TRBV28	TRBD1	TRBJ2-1	TGTGCCAGCAGTGCCGGGACAGGCTACAATGAGCAGTTCTTC	CASSAGTGYNEQFF
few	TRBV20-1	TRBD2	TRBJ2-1	TGCAGTGCTAGCAGTACCGGGACTAGCGGGCTAAGCTCCTACAATGAGCAGTTCTTC	CSASSTGTSGLSSYNEQFF
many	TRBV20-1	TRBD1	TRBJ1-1	TGCAGTGCTGCACTAGGGGGCCCCCAGGGCACTGAAGCTTTCTTT	CSAALGGPQGTEAFF
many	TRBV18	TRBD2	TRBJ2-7	TGTGCCAGCTCACCACTGCTAGCGGGGACGGGACGGTACGAGCAGTACTTC	CASSPLLAGTGRYEQYF